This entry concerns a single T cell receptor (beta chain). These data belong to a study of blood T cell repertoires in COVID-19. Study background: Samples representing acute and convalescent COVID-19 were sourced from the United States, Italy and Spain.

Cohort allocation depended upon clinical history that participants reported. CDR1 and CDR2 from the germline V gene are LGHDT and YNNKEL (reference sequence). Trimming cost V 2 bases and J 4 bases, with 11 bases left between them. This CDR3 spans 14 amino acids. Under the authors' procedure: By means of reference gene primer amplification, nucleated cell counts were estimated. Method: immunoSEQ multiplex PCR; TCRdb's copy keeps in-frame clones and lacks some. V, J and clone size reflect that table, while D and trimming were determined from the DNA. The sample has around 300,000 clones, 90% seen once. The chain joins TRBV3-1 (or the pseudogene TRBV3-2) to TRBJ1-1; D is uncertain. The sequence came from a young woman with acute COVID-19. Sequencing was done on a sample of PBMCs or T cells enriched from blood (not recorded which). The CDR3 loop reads CASSQSGEGTEAFF. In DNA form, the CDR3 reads TGTGCCAGCAGCCAATCCGGGGAGGGCACTGAAGCTTTCTTT.